The clone carrying this TCR beta chain was found a few times. Combining a sample-barcoded 5' primer with a J-beta primer mix, a second PCR ran for roughly 7 to 12 cycles. Every sample returned 2.5 million or more CDR3-containing paired-end reads. TCRdb ran MiXCR on the 5' RACE reads and lists one entry per CDR3 protein. This table has 910,000 or so distinct CDR3 sequences, 51% appearing once. This sample is part of a study of blood T cells in healthy people across ages. The germline V gene encodes CDR1 DFQATT and CDR2 SNEGSKA (reference sequence). The CDR3 runs 16 residues. The ends lost 0 bases at V and 0 bases at J; junction bases unmatched: 5.

The receptor was derived from a woman aged 55-70 years in good health. The genes are TRBV20-1 and TRBJ2-3; 8 bases match TRBD1. The sequenced material came from blood. CDR3 protein: CSARDYRGLSTDTQYF. For the CDR3, the DNA is TGCAGTGCTAGAGATTACAGGGGGTTGAGCACAGATACGCAGTATTTT.